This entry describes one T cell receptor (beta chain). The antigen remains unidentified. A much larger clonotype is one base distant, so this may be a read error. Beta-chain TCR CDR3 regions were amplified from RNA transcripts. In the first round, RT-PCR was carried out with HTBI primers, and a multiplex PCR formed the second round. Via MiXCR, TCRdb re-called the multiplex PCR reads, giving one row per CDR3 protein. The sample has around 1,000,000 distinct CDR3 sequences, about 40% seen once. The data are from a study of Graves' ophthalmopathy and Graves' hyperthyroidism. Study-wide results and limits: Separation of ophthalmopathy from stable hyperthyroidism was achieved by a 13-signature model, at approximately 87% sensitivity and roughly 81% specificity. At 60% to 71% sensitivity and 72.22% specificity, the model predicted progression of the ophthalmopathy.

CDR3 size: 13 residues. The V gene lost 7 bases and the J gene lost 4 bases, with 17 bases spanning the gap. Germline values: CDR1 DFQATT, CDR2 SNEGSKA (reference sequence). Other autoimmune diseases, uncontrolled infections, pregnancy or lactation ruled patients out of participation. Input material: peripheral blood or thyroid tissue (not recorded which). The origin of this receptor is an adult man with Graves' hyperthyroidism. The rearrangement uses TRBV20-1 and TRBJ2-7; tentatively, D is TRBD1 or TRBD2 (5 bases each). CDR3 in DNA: TGCAGTGTGACCGGGACCGCCGGTTACGAGCAGTACTTC. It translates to CSVTGTAGYEQYF.